The 30 T cell receptor beta chains presented below share a single source sample, sequenced in a study of cytomegalovirus exposure and HLA in healthy donors. 60 Vbeta and 13 Jbeta primers were used in PCR. Profiling relied on immunoSEQ multiplex PCR, and the TCRdb table lists in-frame clones only, not all of them. The sample includes some 150,000 clones, approximately 80% of them seen just once. Sequences were obtained from PBMCs. These receptor sequences come from a woman in her thirties or forties in good health and CMV-seropositive.

The rearrangement joins TRBV6-5 to TRBJ2-3, with D maybe TRBD2 (5 bases). Trimming stripped 6 bases from V and 2 bases from J, with 6 bases between. The CDR3 has 12 amino acids. The germline gives CDR1 MNHEY, CDR2 SVGAGI. The CDR3 region is CASRDFTDTQYF. CDR3 nucleotide sequence: TGTGCCAGCAGGGACTTCACAGATACGCAGTATTTT.

The V call is TRBV5-1, the J call TRBJ2-7; TRBD1 agrees at 8 bases. V dropped 0 bases and J dropped 6; count of bases not matched to a gene: 5. The length of the CDR3 is 14 residues. Germline assignment: CDR1 SGHRS and CDR2 YFSETQ. CDR3 residues: CASSLGTGTGEQYF. The DNA for the CDR3 is TGCGCCAGCAGCTTGGGGACAGGGACCGGCGAGCAGTACTTC.

The chain has TRBV10-1 and TRBJ1-1, with 7 bases fitting TRBD1. CDR3 length: 13 residues. Germline lookup yields CDR1 WNHNN and CDR2 SYGVQD (reference sequence). V lost 6 bases to trimming and J lost 4 bases; unmatched junction nucleotides: 5. CDR3 DNA sequence: TGCGCCAGCAGCTCTGACAGGGCCACTGAAGCTTTCTTT. Its protein is CASSSDRATEAFF.

The rearrangement uses TRBV6-5 and TRBJ1-2; D is possibly TRBD1 (5 bases). Per germline, CDR1 MNHEY and CDR2 SVGAGI. The CDR3 covers 14 residues. The V and J ends lost 6 bases and 8 bases respectively, with 19 bases between them. The CDR3 region has the DNA TGTGCCAGCAGGCAGGGTGGAGGGGAAGTCGGCTACACCTTC. Protein: CASRQGGGEVGYTF.

About this clone itself: A junction boundary mismatches the germline segment, possibly from a read error. This chain uses TRBV2 with TRBJ2-7, with 7 nucleotides matching TRBD2. There are 13 residues in the CDR3. Germline V CDR1 and CDR2: SNHLY, FYNNEI. CDR3 sequence: CASNPARTSALSF. The CDR3 coding sequence is TGTGCCAGCAACCCAGCCCGAACTAGCGCATTGAGCTTC.

The sample holds a few counts of this clone. This sequence joins TRBV28 and TRBJ1-1; D is unresolved. The CDR3 is made up of 14 amino acids. The germline gives CDR1 MDHEN, CDR2 SYDVKM. V was trimmed by 3 bases and J by 4 bases, leaving 12 bases between them. The CDR3 bases are TGTGCCAGCAGTTTGCCGGAGCACGGCACTGAAGCTTTCTTT. It encodes CASSLPEHGTEAFF.

The chain carries TRBV7-8 and TRBJ2-6; TRBD1 matches 9 bases. The CDR3 sequence is 21 residues long. CDR1 SGHVS and CDR2 FQNEAQ come from the germline V gene. V shed 5 bases, J shed 0 bases, and the junction held 17 bases outside the gene matches. The CDR3 region has the DNA TGTGCCAGCAGCAACACCCGTCCGCTACAGGGGGCAAGCTCTGGGGCCAACGTCCTGACTTTC. This translates into CASSNTRPLQGASSGANVLTF.

This chain connects TRBV5-1 to TRBJ1-2; weak D call: TRBD1 (6 bases). There are 13 residues in the CDR3. Germline V gives CDR1 SGHRS, CDR2 YFSETQ. Trimming cost V 3 bases and J 5 bases, with 11 bases left between them. The CDR3 DNA reads as TGCGCCAGCAGCTATACAGGGTTATATGGCTACACCTTC. Residues: CASSYTGLYGYTF. The variable domain in full, completed from reference TRBV5-1 and TRBJ1-2, reads KAGVTQTPRYLIKTRGQQVTLSCSPISGHRSVSWYQQTPGQGLQFLFEYFSETQRNKGNFPGRFSGRQFSNSRSEMNVSTLELGDSALYLCASSYTGLYGYTFGSGTRLTVV.

The chain links TRBV6-5 to TRBJ2-7; tentative D call: TRBD2 (6 bases). This CDR3 region has 15 residues. The V end lost 0 bases, the J end lost 2 bases, and 11 bases lay between the germline ends. CDR1 is MNHEY and CDR2 is SVGAGI in the germline V gene. This chain's CDR3 is CASSYSSGNPYEQYF. CDR3 bases: TGTGCCAGCAGTTACTCTAGCGGAAACCCCTACGAGCAGTACTTC.

This chain uses TRBV19 with TRBJ2-7, with unresolved D. The CDR3 spans 13 residues. V shed 0 bases and J shed 5 bases, with 8 bases lying between them. The germline CDR1 and CDR2 sequences are LNHDA and SQIVND (reference sequence). CDR3: CASSIDAEDEQYF. The CDR3, as DNA: TGTGCCAGTAGTATAGATGCGGAAGACGAGCAGTACTTC.

The chain combines TRBV7-9 with TRBJ2-7, with 7 bases identical to TRBD1. This CDR3 contains 12 residues. With 7 bases clipped from V and 5 bases from J, the junction kept 5 bases outside the gene matches. CDR1 is SEHNR, CDR2 FQNEAQ, per germline (reference sequence). In DNA, the CDR3 is TGTGCCAGCAACAGGGGCGGCAACGAGCAGTACTTC. This encodes CASNRGGNEQYF.

V gene TRBV2 combines with J gene TRBJ2-1; D is possibly TRBD1 (6 bases). V was pared by 6 bases and J by 9 bases, with 18 bases between. The germline CDR1 and CDR2 sequences are SNHLY and FYNNEI. CDR3 length equals 14 residues. CDR3 protein: CASRPKQGFSEQFF. In DNA form, the CDR3 reads TGTGCCAGCAGACCCAAACAGGGTTTCAGTGAGCAGTTCTTC. The full variable domain, with the rest looked up from reference TRBV2 and TRBJ2-1, is EPEVTQTPSHQVTQMGQEVILRCVPISNHLYFYWYRQILGQKVEFLVSFYNNEISEKSEIFDDQFSVERPDGSNFTLKIRSTKLEDSAMYFCASRPKQGFSEQFFGPGTRLTVL.

V and J are TRBV28 and TRBJ2-7; D gene ambiguous. The CDR3 totals 14 residues. Germline lookup yields CDR1 MDHEN and CDR2 SYDVKM. Trimming shortened V by 3 bases and J by 5 bases, and 14 bases separated the two germline ends. The CDR3 DNA follows: TGTGCCAGCAGTTTTCTCTCCGGTACGGACGAGCAGTACTTC. It translates to CASSFLSGTDEQYF.

The J gene is TRBJ2-7, the V gene TRBV2; D is possibly TRBD1 (6 bases). V lost 4 bases, J lost 6 bases, and 13 bases lay in between. Germline lookup yields CDR1 SNHLY and CDR2 FYNNEI. The CDR3 is 13 amino acids. CDR3: CASSVKQGAEQYF. In nucleotides, the CDR3 is TGTGCCAGCAGTGTGAAACAGGGAGCCGAGCAGTACTTC.

A word on this clone: This CDR3 is also generated by other DNA sequences in the sample. This sequence joins TRBV9 and TRBJ1-1; no clear D gene. Trimming removed 0 bases from V and 3 bases from J, with 6 bases in between. Germline loops: CDR1 SGDLS, CDR2 YYNGEE. CDR3 length equals 13 residues. Written as DNA, the CDR3 is TGTGCCAGCAGCGTAGGGGGAGACACTGAAGCTTTCTTT. Translating it yields CASSVGGDTEAFF.

This chain uses TRBV7-9 with TRBJ2-1, with TRBD1 identical over 7 bases. The CDR3 sequence is 19 residues long. Germline assignment: CDR1 SEHNR and CDR2 FQNEAQ (reference sequence). Trimming cost V 0 bases and J 0 bases; bases outside gene matches: 11. CDR3 DNA sequence: TGTGCCAGCAGCTTAGCAACAGGGGCCGATCCGAGCTCCTACAATGAGCAGTTCTTC. This encodes CASSLATGADPSSYNEQFF.

This CDR3 reads CAAAGRTSTDTQYF. CDR3 bases: TGTGCCGCCGCGGGGCGGACTAGCACAGATACGCAGTATTTT. V is TRBV9 and J is TRBJ2-3; D possibly corresponds to TRBD2 (6 bases). The V and J ends lost 10 bases and 0 bases respectively, with 15 bases between them. From germline, CDR1 is SGDLS and CDR2 YYNGEE. The CDR3 consists of 14 residues.

The chain is built from TRBV7-9 and TRBJ2-3; D unresolved. The CDR3 totals 14 residues. In germline, CDR1 is SEHNR, CDR2 FQNEAQ (reference sequence). Trimming removed 5 bases from V and 2 bases from J, with 11 bases in between. CDR3 bases: TGTGCCAGCAGCGAACTGTCTTACACAGATACGCAGTATTTT. Its protein product is CASSELSYTDTQYF.

The V and J genes are TRBV6-6 and TRBJ1-1; no definite D call. The CDR3 extends over 13 amino acids. Trimming took off 2 bases at V and 1 base at J, with 5 bases between the two ends. Germline CDR1 MNHNY, CDR2 SVGAGI (reference sequence). The CDR3 spells CASSYRRNTEAFF. As DNA, the CDR3 is TGTGCCAGCAGTTACAGGAGGAACACTGAAGCTTTCTTT.

This chain uses TRBV10-3 with TRBJ2-1; 7 positions match TRBD2. The V gene end was trimmed by 3 bases and the J gene end by 4 bases; junction bases not matched to a gene: 6. Germline V lookup: CDR1 ENHRY, CDR2 SYGVKD. This CDR3 is 15 amino acids long. The CDR3 reads CAISDFAGEYNEQFF. CDR3 sequence (DNA): TGTGCCATCAGTGACTTTGCGGGGGAGTACAATGAGCAGTTCTTC.

V usage is TRBV2 and J usage is TRBJ2-4, with 7 bases fitting TRBD2. The trim removed 7 bases at V and 6 bases at J, leaving 9 bases unmatched. The CDR3 consists of 14 residues. The germline CDR1 and CDR2 sequences are SNHLY and FYNNEI. Here the CDR3 reads CASNQRDSVNIQYF. CDR3 nucleotides: TGTGCCAGCAATCAGCGGGATAGCGTAAACATTCAGTACTTC.

The V gene is TRBV6-5, the J gene TRBJ1-3; D is possibly TRBD1 (5 bases). The germline gives CDR1 MNHEY, CDR2 SVGAGI. The CDR3 loop spans 16 amino acids. With 0 bases removed from V and 1 base from J, the gap between germline ends came to 10 bases. The CDR3 is CASSYSLGPSGNTIYF. The CDR3, as DNA: TGTGCCAGCAGTTACTCGTTGGGGCCTTCTGGAAACACCATATATTTT.

The V call is TRBV29-1, the J call TRBJ2-3, with TRBD2 as a possible D gene (6 bases). With 3 bases removed from V and 0 bases from J, the gap between germline ends came to 10 bases. This CDR3 contains 14 residues. Germline CDR1 SQVTM, CDR2 ANQGSEA. The CDR3 bases are TGCAGCGTTGAGGGCGGGGCCAGCACAGATACGCAGTATTTT. Translating it yields CSVEGGASTDTQYF.

This chain uses TRBV6-4 with TRBJ2-2; tentatively, D is TRBD1 (6 bases). Germline V gives CDR1 MRHNA, CDR2 SNTAGT. The germline V and J ends were trimmed by 5 bases and 3 bases, with 10 bases remaining between them. This CDR3 has 14 residues. Here the CDR3 DNA reads TGTGCCAGCAGTCAGGGGTCGTACACCGGGGAGCTGTTTTTT. This gives the protein CASSQGSYTGELFF.

The chain couples TRBV5-1 to TRBJ2-5; D uncertain. Germline loops: CDR1 SGHRS, CDR2 YFSETQ. V was clipped by 0 bases and J by 1 base, with 4 bases between them. This CDR3 comprises 13 residues. CDR3 nucleotides: TGCGCCAGCAGCTTGGTTCTCCAAGAGACCCAGTACTTC. The encoded protein is CASSLVLQETQYF.

V is TRBV6-1 and J is TRBJ2-2, with 10 bases that match TRBD2. J lost 5 bases, V lost 7 bases, and 4 bases had no gene match. Germline assignment: CDR1 MNHNS and CDR2 SASEGT. This CDR3 spans 14 amino acids. CDR3 sequence (DNA): TGTGCCAGCACTAGCGGGAGTGGAACCGGGGAGCTGTTTTTT. Its protein is CASTSGSGTGELFF.

The chain combines TRBV2 with TRBJ2-7, with D tentatively TRBD2 (5 bases). The V end lost 5 bases, the J end lost 0 bases, and 11 bases lay between the germline ends. Germline V gene lookup returns CDR1 SNHLY and CDR2 FYNNEI. CDR3 length: 14 residues. DNA for the CDR3: TGTGCCAGCAGTCGAGCGGAAAGCTCCTACGAGCAGTACTTC. As protein: CASSRAESSYEQYF.

This clone came up once. This chain joins TRBV30 and TRBJ1-4; 11 nucleotides line up with TRBD1. Germline-derived CDR1 and CDR2 are GTSNPN and SVGIG (reference sequence). The ends lost 3 bases at V and 7 bases at J; junction bases unmatched: 4. The CDR3 extends over 14 amino acids. The CDR3 DNA reads TGTGCCTGGAGCGCGGGGACAGGGGGTGAAAAACTGTTTTTT. It codes for CAWSAGTGGEKLFF.

This chain uses TRBV5-1 with TRBJ1-1, with no clear D. The CDR3 is 16 amino acids. The germline gives CDR1 SGHRS, CDR2 YFSETQ. V was cut by 4 bases and J by 0 bases, with 16 bases left in between. The CDR3 region is CASSVGSGRMNTEAFF. The CDR3 coding sequence is TGCGCCAGCAGCGTGGGATCAGGCCGCATGAACACTGAAGCTTTCTTT.

V is TRBV27 and J is TRBJ2-7, with a tentative D call TRBD2 (6 bases). Per germline, CDR1 MNHEY and CDR2 SMNVEV (reference sequence). This CDR3 region has 13 residues. V lost 6 bases and J lost 3, with 12 bases in between. The CDR3 DNA reads TGTGCCAGCAGGCCGATGGGGGGCTACGAGCAGTACTTC. Protein product: CASRPMGGYEQYF.